The source of this T cell receptor (beta chain) is a study of shared clonotypes between healthy human individuals. A note on this clone: Its antigen is unknown.

Study results and limitations: For naive CD4 cells, roughly 5.5% of clonotypes were shared across a handful of donors.

For each subset, genomic DNA was distributed in equal portions over several immunoSEQ plates. Per the original methods: From ImmunoSEQ came sequences covering only the junction and carrying no quality scores, so filtering differed. Produced via immunoSEQ multiplex PCR; TCRdb's table is partial and in-frame only. The V and J calls and the clone size are those of that table, but D and trimming were determined from the DNA. Counted here are more than 550,000 clones, 72% occurring once; the ten biggest clones make up approximately 1.8%. Per the germline V gene, CDR1 is WNHNN and CDR2 is SYGVQD (reference sequence). The CDR3 spans 15 residues. The ends were cut back, 2 bases at V and 2 bases at J, with 11 bases in the middle.

The rearrangement uses TRBV10-1 and TRBJ2-3; D unresolved. Material: memory CD4+ T cells sorted from blood. Subset noted: CD45RA-negative fraction. The clonotype was recovered from a young woman in good health. CDR3 protein: CASSENSGDTDTQYF. In DNA, the CDR3 is TGCGCCAGCAGTGAGAACAGTGGGGACACAGATACGCAGTATTTT.